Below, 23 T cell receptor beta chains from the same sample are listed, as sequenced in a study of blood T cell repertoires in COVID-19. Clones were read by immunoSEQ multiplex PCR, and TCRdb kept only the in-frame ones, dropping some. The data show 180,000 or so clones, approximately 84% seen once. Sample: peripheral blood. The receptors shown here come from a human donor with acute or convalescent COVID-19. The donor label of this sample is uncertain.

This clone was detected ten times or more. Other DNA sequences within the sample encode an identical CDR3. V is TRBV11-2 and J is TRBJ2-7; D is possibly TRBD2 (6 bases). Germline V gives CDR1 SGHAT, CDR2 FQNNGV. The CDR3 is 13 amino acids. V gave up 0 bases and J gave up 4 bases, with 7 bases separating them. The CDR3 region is CASSLEAGYEQYF. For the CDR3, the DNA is TGTGCCAGCAGCTTAGAAGCGGGTTACGAGCAGTACTTC.

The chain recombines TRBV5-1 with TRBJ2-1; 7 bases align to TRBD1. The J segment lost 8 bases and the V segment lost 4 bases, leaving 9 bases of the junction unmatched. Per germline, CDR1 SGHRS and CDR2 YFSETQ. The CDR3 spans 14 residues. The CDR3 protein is CASSAGTARDEQFF. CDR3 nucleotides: TGCGCCAGCAGCGCCGGGACAGCCAGGGATGAGCAGTTCTTC.

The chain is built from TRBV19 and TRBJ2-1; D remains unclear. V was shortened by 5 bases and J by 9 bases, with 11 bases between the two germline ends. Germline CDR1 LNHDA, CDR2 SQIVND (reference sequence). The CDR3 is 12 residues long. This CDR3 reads CASSASYGEQFF. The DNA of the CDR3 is TGTGCCAGTAGTGCCTCGTACGGTGAGCAGTTCTTC.

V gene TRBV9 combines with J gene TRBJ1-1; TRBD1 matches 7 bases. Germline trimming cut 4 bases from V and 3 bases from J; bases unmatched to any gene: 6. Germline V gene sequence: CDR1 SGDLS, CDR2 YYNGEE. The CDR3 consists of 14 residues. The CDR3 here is CASSIGGFDTEAFF. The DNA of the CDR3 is TGTGCCAGCAGCATAGGGGGCTTTGACACTGAAGCTTTCTTT.

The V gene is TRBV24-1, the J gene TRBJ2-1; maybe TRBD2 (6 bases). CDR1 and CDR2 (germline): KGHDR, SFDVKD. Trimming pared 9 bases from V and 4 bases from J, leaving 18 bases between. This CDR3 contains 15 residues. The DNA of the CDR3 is TGTGCCACCGTCGCGGGGACGTCCTCTTACAATGAGCAGTTCTTC. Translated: CATVAGTSSYNEQFF.

DNA of the CDR3: TGTGCCAGTCAGACAGGGTCCCAAGAGACCCAGTACTTC. Its translation is CASQTGSQETQYF. This chain uses TRBV2 with TRBJ2-5, with 7 bases aligning to TRBD1. This CDR3 contains 13 residues. J was trimmed by 1 base and V by 9 bases; bases with no gene match: 5. The V gene's germline CDR1 is SNHLY and CDR2 FYNNEI.

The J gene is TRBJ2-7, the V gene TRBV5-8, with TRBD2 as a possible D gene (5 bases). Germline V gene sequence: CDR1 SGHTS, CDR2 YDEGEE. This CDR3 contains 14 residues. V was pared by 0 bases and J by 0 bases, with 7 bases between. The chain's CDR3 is CASSLGADSYEQYF. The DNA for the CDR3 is TGTGCCAGCAGCTTGGGAGCGGACTCCTACGAGCAGTACTTC.

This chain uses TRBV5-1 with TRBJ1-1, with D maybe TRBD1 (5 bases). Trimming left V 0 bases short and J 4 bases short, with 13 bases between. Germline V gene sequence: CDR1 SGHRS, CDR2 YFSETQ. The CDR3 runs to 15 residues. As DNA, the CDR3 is TGCGCCAGCAGCTTGGATACCGGGGGAGGCACTGAAGCTTTCTTT. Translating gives CASSLDTGGGTEAFF.

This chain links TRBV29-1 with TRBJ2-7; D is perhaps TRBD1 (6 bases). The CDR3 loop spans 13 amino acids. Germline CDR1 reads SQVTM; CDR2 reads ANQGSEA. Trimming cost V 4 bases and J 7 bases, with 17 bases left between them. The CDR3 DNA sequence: TGCAGCGTTGCTGCAGGGGTCCAGGGAGAGCAGTACTTC. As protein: CSVAAGVQGEQYF.

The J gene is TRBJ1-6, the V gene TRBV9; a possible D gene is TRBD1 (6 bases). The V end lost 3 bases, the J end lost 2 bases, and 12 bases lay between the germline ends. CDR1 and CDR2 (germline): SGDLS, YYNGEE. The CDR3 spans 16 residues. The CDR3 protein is CASSASQGPYNSPLHF. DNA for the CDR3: TGTGCCAGCAGCGCCTCACAGGGTCCCTATAATTCACCCCTCCACTTT.

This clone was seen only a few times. CDR3 sequence: CASSEVAYQETQYF. The CDR3 DNA reads as TGTGCCAGCAGTGAAGTCGCCTATCAAGAGACCCAGTACTTC. This rearrangement joins TRBV6-1 to TRBJ2-5; D gene uncertain. Trimming left V 1 base short and J 2 bases short, with 8 bases between. Germline loops: CDR1 MNHNS, CDR2 SASEGT. CDR3 size: 14 residues.

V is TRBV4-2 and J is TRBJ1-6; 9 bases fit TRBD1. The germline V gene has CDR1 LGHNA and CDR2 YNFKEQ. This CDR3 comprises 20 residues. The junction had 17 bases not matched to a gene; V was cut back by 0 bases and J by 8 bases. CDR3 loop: CASSQEVLGQGLLSDSPLHF. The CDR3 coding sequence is TGTGCCAGCAGCCAAGAAGTTTTGGGACAGGGACTTTTAAGTGATTCACCCCTCCACTTT.

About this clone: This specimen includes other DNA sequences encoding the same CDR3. Here the CDR3 DNA reads TGTGCCAGCAGTGACTCGAGCAGGGGGACTGAAGCTTTCTTT. This gives the protein CASSDSSRGTEAFF. V usage is TRBV6-4 and J usage is TRBJ1-1; the match to TRBD1 covers 7 bases. Unmatched junction bases numbered 3, after V lost 0 bases and J lost 5 bases. The length of the CDR3 is 14 residues. The germline V gene has CDR1 MRHNA and CDR2 SNTAGT.

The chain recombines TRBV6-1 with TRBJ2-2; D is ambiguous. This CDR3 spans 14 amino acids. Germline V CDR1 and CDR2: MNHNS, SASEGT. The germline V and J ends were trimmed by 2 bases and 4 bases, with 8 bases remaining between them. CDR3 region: CASSEKLATGELFF. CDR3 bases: TGTGCCAGCAGTGAAAAGTTGGCCACCGGGGAGCTGTTTTTT.

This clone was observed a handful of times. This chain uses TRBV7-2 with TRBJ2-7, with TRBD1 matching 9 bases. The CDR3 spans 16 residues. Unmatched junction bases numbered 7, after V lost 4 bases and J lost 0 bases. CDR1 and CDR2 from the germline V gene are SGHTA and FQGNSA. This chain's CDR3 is CASSSAGTGRSYEQYF. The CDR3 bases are TGTGCCAGCAGCTCAGCCGGGACAGGGCGCTCCTACGAGCAGTACTTC.

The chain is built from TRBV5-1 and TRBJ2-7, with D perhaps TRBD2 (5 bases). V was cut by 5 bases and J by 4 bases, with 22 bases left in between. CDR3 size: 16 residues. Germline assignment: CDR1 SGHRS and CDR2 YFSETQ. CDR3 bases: TGCGCCAGCAGTCTTGGACTGGGCGGGTTGGTTTACGAGCAGTACTTC. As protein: CASSLGLGGLVYEQYF.

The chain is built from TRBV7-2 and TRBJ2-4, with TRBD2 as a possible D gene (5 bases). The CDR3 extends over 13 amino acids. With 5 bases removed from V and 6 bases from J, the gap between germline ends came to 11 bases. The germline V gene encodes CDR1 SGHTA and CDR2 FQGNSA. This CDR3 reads CASSIYGINIQYF. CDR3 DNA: TGTGCCAGCAGCATATACGGGATAAACATTCAGTACTTC.

Here the CDR3 DNA reads TGTGCCAGCAGTGAAGCGCCAGGGGGCGTCGGAAGGTCACCCCTCCACTTT. It yields the protein CASSEAPGGVGRSPLHF. This chain connects TRBV6-1 to TRBJ1-6, with 8 bases identical to TRBD1. V was clipped by 0 bases and J by 10 bases; unmatched bases: 11. This CDR3 is built from 17 residues. Germline values: CDR1 MNHNS, CDR2 SASEGT.

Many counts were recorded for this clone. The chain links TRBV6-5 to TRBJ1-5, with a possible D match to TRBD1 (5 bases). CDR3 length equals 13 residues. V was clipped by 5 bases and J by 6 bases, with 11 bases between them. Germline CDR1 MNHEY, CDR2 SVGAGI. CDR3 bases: TGTGCCAGCAGTAATTACGGGGGTCAGCCCCAGCATTTT. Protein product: CASSNYGGQPQHF.

CDR3: CASSFTGGVGYTF. In nucleotides, the CDR3 is TGCGCCAGCAGCTTTACAGGGGGCGTGGGCTACACCTTC. The chain recombines TRBV5-1 with TRBJ1-2; 9 bases are a match to TRBD1. This CDR3 is built from 13 residues. The germline CDR1 and CDR2 sequences are SGHRS and YFSETQ. V lost 2 bases to trimming and J lost 8 bases; unmatched junction nucleotides: 4.

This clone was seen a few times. The CDR3 sequence is CASSFWTSYHNEQFF. CDR3 coding DNA: TGTGCCAGCAGCTTCTGGACTAGTTACCACAATGAGCAGTTCTTC. This sequence joins TRBV5-4 and TRBJ2-1, with TRBD2 identical over 7 bases. Germline trimming cut 2 bases from V and 5 bases from J; bases unmatched to any gene: 7. The V gene's germline CDR1 is SGHNT and CDR2 YYREEE (reference sequence). This CDR3 has 15 amino acids.

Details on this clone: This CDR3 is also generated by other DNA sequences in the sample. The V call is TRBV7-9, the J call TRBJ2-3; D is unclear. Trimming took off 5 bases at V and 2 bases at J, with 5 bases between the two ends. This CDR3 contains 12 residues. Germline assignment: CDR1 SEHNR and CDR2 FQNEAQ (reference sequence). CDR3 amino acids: CASSLLTDTQYF. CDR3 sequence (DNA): TGTGCCAGCAGCCTACTCACAGATACGCAGTATTTT.

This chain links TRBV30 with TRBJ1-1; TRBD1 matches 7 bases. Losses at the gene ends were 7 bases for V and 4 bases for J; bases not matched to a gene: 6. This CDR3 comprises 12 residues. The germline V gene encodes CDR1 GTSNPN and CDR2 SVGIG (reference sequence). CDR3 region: CAFRGPGTEAFF. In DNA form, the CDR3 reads TGTGCCTTTAGGGGGCCCGGCACTGAAGCTTTCTTT.